The rows below give T cell receptor beta chains drawn from one sample of a study of blood T cell repertoires in COVID-19. Produced via immunoSEQ multiplex PCR; TCRdb's table is partial and in-frame only. The sample lists approximately 140,000 clones; approximately 80% were seen once. The sequencing sample was made of peripheral blood. The source of these receptors is a man aged 40-49 years with active or convalescent COVID-19. Each CDR3 is given with its conserved first and last residue. D genes are given only for firm matches. A row's size may be missing; if present it is once, few, many or a size class.

clone size,J gene,V gene,D gene,CDR3 DNA,CDR3 protein
NA,TRBJ1-6,TRBV7-9,NA,TGTGCCAGCAGCTCGGACAGTTATAATTCACCCCTCCACTTT,CASSSDSYNSPLHF
NA,TRBJ1-2,TRBV3-1/TRBV3-2,NA,TGTGCCAGCAGCGGACTGGGGGGCTATGGCTACACCTTC,CASSGLGGYGYTF
NA,TRBJ1-2,TRBV27,NA,TGTGCCAGCAGTTACCAGTATGGACAGGGCTACACCTTC,CASSYQYGQGYTF
NA,TRBJ1-1,TRBV10-3,TRBD1,TGTGCCATCACGGACAGGGGCTTGGACACTGAAGCTTTCTTT,CAITDRGLDTEAFF
once,TRBJ2-5,TRBV6-5,NA,TGTGCCAGCAGCAACAGGGTGGGTCAAGAGACCCAGTACTTC,CASSNRVGQETQYF
few,TRBJ2-3,TRBV6-1,NA,TGTGCCAGCAGTGAAGGGACTTCGACCACAGATACGCAGTATTTT,CASSEGTSTTDTQYF
once,TRBJ2-3,TRBV4-1,NA,TGCGCCAGCAAGAAGGAGGGCACAGATACGCAGTATTTT,CASKKEGTDTQYF
NA,TRBJ2-2,TRBV7-2,TRBD2,TGTGCCAGCAGCTTAGCCTCTTCGGGACTAGCGGGGGGGCGCCGGACCGGGGAGCTGTTTTTT,CASSLASSGLAGGRRTGELFF
NA,TRBJ1-2,TRBV5-6,TRBD1,TGTGCCAGCAGCGGACAGGGGAGGCTTCGCTATGGCTACACCTTC,CASSGQGRLRYGYTF
few,TRBJ1-5,TRBV5-5,TRBD1,TGTGCCAGCAGCTTAGAGGGGGCTGGACAGCCCCAGCATTTT,CASSLEGAGQPQHF
NA,TRBJ2-6,TRBV5-4,NA,TGTGCCACAGGGGGGATTAGCTCTGGGGCCAACGTCCTGACTTTC,CATGGISSGANVLTF
NA,TRBJ2-5,TRBV3-1/TRBV3-2,NA,TGTGCCAGCAGCCGCCACGGAGAGACCCAGTACTTC,CASSRHGETQYF
NA,TRBJ1-1,TRBV3-1/TRBV3-2,NA,TGTGCCAGCAGCAACCGCCGGGGTGAAGCTTTCTTT,CASSNRRGEAFF
few,TRBJ2-5,TRBV18,TRBD1,TGTGCCAGCTCGCGGGACAGGATGCCGGAGACCCAGTACTTC,CASSRDRMPETQYF
NA,TRBJ1-2,TRBV12-3/TRBV12-4,NA,TGTGCCAGCACCCGGCAGGGGCTCTATGGCTACACCTTC,CASTRQGLYGYTF
NA,TRBJ1-5,TRBV10-3,NA,TGTGCCATCAGGGAAGACAGTAGCAATCAGCCCCAGCATTTT,CAIREDSSNQPQHF
NA,TRBJ1-5,TRBV7-6,TRBD1,TGTGCCAGCAGCTTAGGACAGGGGCGCAATCAGCCCCAGCATTTT,CASSLGQGRNQPQHF
once,TRBJ2-7,TRBV30,NA,TGTGCCTGGAGTGTACGGCCGGGGGGCGACGAGCAGTACTTC,CAWSVRPGGDEQYF
medium-sized,TRBJ2-7,TRBV4-1,NA,TGCGCCAGCAGCCAAGCAGAGACAGGTCTTTCCTACGAGCAGTACTTC,CASSQAETGLSYEQYF
NA,TRBJ1-5,TRBV7-9,NA,TGTGCCAGCAGCGGAGGAGGGGGGGTGGATCAGCCCCAGCATTTT,CASSGGGGVDQPQHF
NA,TRBJ2-7,TRBV2,NA,TGTGCCAGCAGTGGACAGGACACTTCCTACGAGCAGTACTTC,CASSGQDTSYEQYF
NA,TRBJ1-3,TRBV29-1,NA,TGCAGCGCCGGGGTCACCTCTGGAAACACCATATATTTT,CSAGVTSGNTIYF
NA,TRBJ2-5,TRBV6-2/TRBV6-3,NA,TGTGCCAGCAGTCGCCAGGGAGGAGAGACCCAGTACTTC,CASSRQGGETQYF
few,TRBJ1-4,TRBV10-3,NA,TGTGCCATCAGTGAGTCGCAGGGTCGAAATGAAAAACTGTTTTTT,CAISESQGRNEKLFF
NA,TRBJ2-7,TRBV19,NA,TGTGCCAGTAAACCGGGACTGAGCTCCTACGAGCAGTACTTC,CASKPGLSSYEQYF
NA,TRBJ2-1,TRBV11-3,TRBD2,TGTGCCAGCAGCTTAGGCGGGGGTCTATCCTACAATGAGCAGTTCTTC,CASSLGGGLSYNEQFF
NA,TRBJ2-6,TRBV7-8,NA,TGTGCCAGCAGCTTAAGGACCGGGGGAGCCGGGGCCAACGTCCTGACTTTC,CASSLRTGGAGANVLTF
few,TRBJ1-5,TRBV7-3,NA,TGTGCCAGCAGCACAGGGAGGGGTAGCAATCAGCCCCAGCATTTT,CASSTGRGSNQPQHF
NA,TRBJ2-7,TRBV11-3,NA,TGTGCCAGCAGCTCAACCCCATTCCGGGACTTTTCCTACGAGCAGTACTTC,CASSSTPFRDFSYEQYF
NA,TRBJ2-4,TRBV14,NA,TGTGCCAGCAGCCAAGGGACAGTAGCCAAAAACATTCAGTACTTC,CASSQGTVAKNIQYF
NA,TRBJ2-2,TRBV3-1/TRBV3-2,TRBD2,TGTGCCAGCAGTCCCGGGACTAAGAACACCGGGGAGCTGTTTTTT,CASSPGTKNTGELFF
few,TRBJ2-5,TRBV6-5,TRBD1,TGTGCCAGCAACCCGACAGGGGGCAGAGAGACCCAGTACTTC,CASNPTGGRETQYF
many,TRBJ2-7,TRBV2,TRBD1,TGTGCCAGCTGGGACAGCTACGAGCAGTACTTC,CASWDSYEQYF
NA,TRBJ1-1,TRBV6-5,NA,TGTGCCAGCAGTTACGGGGGCGCGATGGACACTGAAGCTTTCTTT,CASSYGGAMDTEAFF
NA,TRBJ1-1,TRBV19,NA,TGTGCCAGTAGTATTACTAAGATGCCTGAAGCTTTCTTT,CASSITKMPEAFF
NA,TRBJ2-4,TRBV27,NA,TGTGCCAGCAGTTTGGGTGGACTCCTAGCCAAAAACATTCAGTACTTC,CASSLGGLLAKNIQYF
NA,TRBJ2-3,TRBV9,TRBD2,TGTGCCAGCAGCGTAGGAAATAGCGGGGGAACAGATACGCAGTATTTT,CASSVGNSGGTDTQYF
NA,TRBJ1-1,TRBV19,NA,TGTGCCAGTAGTATAGATCTAGCGGGGAACACTGAAGCTTTCTTT,CASSIDLAGNTEAFF
NA,TRBJ2-5,TRBV3-1/TRBV3-2,TRBD1,TGTGCCAGCAGGGGTCCGGGACAGGGTCAAGAGACCCAGTACTTC,CASRGPGQGQETQYF
NA,TRBJ2-5,TRBV5-1,NA,TGCGCCAGCAGCTTGAGGCGGAGTGGTGAAGAGACCCAGTACTTC,CASSLRRSGEETQYF
NA,TRBJ2-7,TRBV7-2,NA,TGTGCCAGCAGCCCTTCCTACGAGCAGTACTTC,CASSPSYEQYF
NA,TRBJ2-3,TRBV2,NA,TGTGCCAGCAGTGAAAGAGGAGGGGATACGCAGTATTTT,CASSERGGDTQYF
NA,TRBJ2-7,TRBV19,NA,TGTGCCAGTAGTGACAGGACCCGGTCCTACGAGCAGTACTTC,CASSDRTRSYEQYF
NA,TRBJ1-3,TRBV7-9,NA,TGTGCCAGCAGCTCTACACAGGGCCTCTCTGGAAACACCATATATTTT,CASSSTQGLSGNTIYF
few,TRBJ1-2,TRBV7-2,NA,TGTGCCAGCAGGCGGGCCGAGGAGGGCTACACCTTC,CASRRAEEGYTF
NA,TRBJ2-2,TRBV4-1,TRBD2,TGCGCCAGCAGCCAAGATTGGGCAACTAGCGGGAACACCGGGGAGCTGTTTTTT,CASSQDWATSGNTGELFF